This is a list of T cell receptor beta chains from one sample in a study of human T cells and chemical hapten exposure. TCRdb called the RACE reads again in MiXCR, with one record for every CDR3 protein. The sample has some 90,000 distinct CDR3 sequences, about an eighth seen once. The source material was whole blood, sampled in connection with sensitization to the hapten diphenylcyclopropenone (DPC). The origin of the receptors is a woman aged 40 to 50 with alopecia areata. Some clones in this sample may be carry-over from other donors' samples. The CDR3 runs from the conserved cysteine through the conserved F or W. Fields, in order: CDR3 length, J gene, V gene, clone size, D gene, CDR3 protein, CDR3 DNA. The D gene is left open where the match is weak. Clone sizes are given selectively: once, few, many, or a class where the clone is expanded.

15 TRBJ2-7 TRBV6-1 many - CASSVSGTAVYEQYF TGTGCCAGCAGTGTTTCCGGGACCGCTGTCTACGAGCAGTACTTC
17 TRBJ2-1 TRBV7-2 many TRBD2 CASSLGGRLAGYNEQFF TGTGCCAGCAGCTTAGGGGGGAGACTAGCGGGTTACAATGAGCAGTTCTTC
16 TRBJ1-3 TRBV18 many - CASSPPQGRSGNTIYF TGTGCCAGCTCACCACCTCAGGGCCGCTCTGGAAACACCATATATTTT
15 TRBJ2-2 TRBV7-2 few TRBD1 CASSSTGLGTGELFF TGTGCCAGCAGCTCGACAGGGTTGGGGACCGGGGAGCTGTTTTTT
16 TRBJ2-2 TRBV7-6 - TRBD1 CASSLGRTGGTGELFF TGTGCCAGCAGCTTAGGAAGAACAGGGGGTACCGGGGAGCTGTTTTTT
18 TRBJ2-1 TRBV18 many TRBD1 CASSPPKERQGAYNEQFF TGTGCCAGCTCACCACCGAAGGAAAGGCAGGGGGCCTACAATGAGCAGTTCTTC
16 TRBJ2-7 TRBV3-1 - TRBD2 CASSLQRLAGPYEQYF TGTGCCAGCAGCCTTCAAAGACTAGCGGGCCCCTACGAGCAGTACTTC
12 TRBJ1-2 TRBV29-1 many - CSVPGVEYGYTF TGCAGCGTTCCAGGGGTAGAATATGGCTACACCTTC
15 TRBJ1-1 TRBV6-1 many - CASSVQRQVNTEAFF TGTGCCAGCAGTGTGCAGCGGCAGGTGAACACTGAAGCTTTCTTT
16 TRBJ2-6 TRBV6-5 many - CASSYLVNSGANVLTF TGTGCCAGCAGTTACCTAGTCAATTCTGGGGCCAACGTCCTGACTTTC
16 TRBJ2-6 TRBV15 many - CATGRGVNSGANVLTF TGTGCCACCGGCAGGGGAGTAAACTCTGGGGCCAACGTCCTGACTTTC
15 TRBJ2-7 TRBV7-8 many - CASSLARQGHYEQYF TGTGCCAGCAGCTTAGCGCGGCAGGGCCACTACGAGCAGTACTTC
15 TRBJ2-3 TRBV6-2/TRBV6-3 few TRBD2 CASTPASGFTDTQYF TGTGCCAGCACCCCCGCTAGCGGCTTCACAGATACGCAGTATTTT
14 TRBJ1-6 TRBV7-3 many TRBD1 CASSLTGADSPLHF TGTGCCAGCAGCTTGACAGGGGCCGATTCACCCCTCCACTTT
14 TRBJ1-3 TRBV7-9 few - CATPGAISGNTIYF TGTGCCACCCCAGGCGCCATCTCTGGAAACACCATATATTTT
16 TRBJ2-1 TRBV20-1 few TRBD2 CSAIIPSGQAYNEQFF TGCAGTGCTATTATCCCTAGCGGGCAAGCCTACAATGAGCAGTTCTTC
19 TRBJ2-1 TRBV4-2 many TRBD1 CASSHPSGTVVSLYNEQFF TGTGCCAGCAGCCATCCCTCCGGGACAGTAGTTTCCCTTTACAATGAGCAGTTCTTC
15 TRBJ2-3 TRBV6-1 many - CASTPPGLGTDTQYF TGTGCCAGCACCCCTCCAGGGTTGGGCACAGATACGCAGTATTTT
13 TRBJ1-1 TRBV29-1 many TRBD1 CSVVGQLNTEAFF TGCAGCGTTGTGGGACAGCTGAACACTGAAGCTTTCTTT
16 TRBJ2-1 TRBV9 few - CASSVAQEGARGEQFF TGTGCCAGCAGCGTAGCCCAGGAGGGGGCTAGGGGTGAGCAGTTCTTC
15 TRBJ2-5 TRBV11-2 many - CASSHYDRAQETQYF TGTGCCAGCAGCCACTACGACAGAGCCCAAGAGACCCAGTACTTC
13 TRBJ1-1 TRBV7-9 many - CASSLGTNTEALF TGTGCCAGCAGCTTAGGGACGAACACTGAAGCCCTCTTT
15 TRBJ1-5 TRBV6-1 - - CASSSGTLSNQPQHF TGTGCCAGCAGCTCCGGGACACTTAGCAATCAGCCCCAGCATTTT
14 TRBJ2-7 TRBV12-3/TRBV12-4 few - CASRELLNSYEQYF TGTGCCAGCCGGGAGCTCCTAAACTCCTACGAGCAGTACTTC
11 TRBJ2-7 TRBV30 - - CAWSGRYEQYF TGTGCCTGGTCCGGGCGCTACGAGCAGTACTTC
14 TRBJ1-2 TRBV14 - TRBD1 CASRRSGQTYGYTF TGTGCCAGCAGACGTTCGGGACAGACCTATGGCTACACCTTC
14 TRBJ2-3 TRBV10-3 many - CAIRQAEPTDTQYF TGTGCCATCAGGCAAGCAGAACCCACAGATACGCAGTATTTT